A single sample is the source of the 23 T cell receptor beta chains below, sequenced in a study of T cells in Graves' hyperthyroidism and ophthalmopathy. The CDR3 regions of TCR beta were amplified from RNA transcripts. Carried out on the TCR CDR3, a first-round RT-PCR used the HTBI primer set. TCRdb fed the multiplex PCR reads into MiXCR, producing one record per CDR3 protein. The sample holds roughly 630,000 distinct CDR3 sequences, around 14% seen once. Sequencing input: blood. The origin of the receptors is a woman aged 25 to 45 with Graves' hyperthyroidism.

This clonotype was observed at least ten times. This chain uses TRBV6-1 with TRBJ1-5; D call uncertain. The length of the CDR3 is 13 residues. V was pared by 2 bases and J by 0 bases, with 2 bases between. Germline V CDR1 and CDR2: MNHNS, SASEGT. The CDR3 nucleotides read TGTGCCAGCAGTGAATATAGCAATCAGCCCCAGCATTTT. Translation: CASSEYSNQPQHF.

Many counts were recorded for this clonotype. The chain joins TRBV27 to TRBJ1-6; D may be TRBD1 (6 bases). V was trimmed by 0 bases and J by 1 base, leaving 7 bases between them. The CDR3 length is 16 residues. Germline CDR1 and CDR2: MNHEY and SMNVEV (reference sequence). CDR3 DNA: TGTGCCAGCAGTTTATCGGGGGCTTCCTATAATTCACCCCTCCACTTT. Translating gives CASSLSGASYNSPLHF.

This clonotype was seen at least ten times. The chain combines TRBV19 with TRBJ2-1, with TRBD2 matching over 9 bases. The germline gives CDR1 LNHDA, CDR2 SQIVND (reference sequence). V was clipped by 5 bases and J by 6 bases; unmatched bases: 11. The length of the CDR3 is 16 residues. The CDR3 sequence: CASSGRVAGVFNEQFF. Written as DNA, the CDR3 is TGTGCCAGTAGTGGTCGGGTAGCGGGAGTTTTCAATGAGCAGTTCTTC.

This clonotype occurred many times. The J gene is TRBJ1-1, the V gene TRBV12-3 or TRBV12-4, with TRBD1 matching 7 bases. Germline trimming cut 1 base from V and 5 bases from J; bases unmatched to any gene: 13. The CDR3 is 17 amino acids. CDR3 DNA: TGTGCCAGCAGTTTAGGGGGTCGAGGGGGCGCGAGAACTGAAGCTTTCTTT. Translated: CASSLGGRGGARTEAFF.

This clonotype has just a few counts. This chain connects TRBV20-1 to TRBJ2-1; D possibly corresponds to TRBD2 (6 bases). Trimming left V 0 bases short and J 3 bases short, with 15 bases between. The CDR3 contains 16 residues. The germline V gene has CDR1 DFQATT and CDR2 SNEGSKA (reference sequence). The CDR3 sequence is CSARDQIADYYNEQFF. The DNA for the CDR3 is TGCAGTGCTAGAGATCAAATAGCGGACTACTACAATGAGCAGTTCTTC.

This clonotype has at least ten counts. The V call is TRBV5-5, the J call TRBJ1-5; 8 nucleotides align to TRBD1. CDR1 and CDR2 from the germline V gene are SGHKS and YYEKEE (reference sequence). V shed 2 bases and J 5 bases; nucleotides not matched to a gene: 3. CDR3 length equals 14 residues. In DNA form, the CDR3 reads TGTGCCAGCAGCTTCGGACAGGGCCATCAGCCCCAGCATTTT. Amino acid sequence: CASSFGQGHQPQHF. The complete variable domain, with remaining parts taken from reference TRBV5-5 and TRBJ1-5, reads DAGVTQSPTHLIKTRGQQVTLRCSPISGHKSVSWYQQVLGQGPQFIFQYYEKEERGRGNFPDRFSARQFPNYSSELNVNALLLGDSALYLCASSFGQGHQPQHFGDGTRLSIL.

This clonotype showed up just a few times. This chain joins TRBV3-1 and TRBJ2-5, with D possibly TRBD2 on 6 matching bases. V lost 0 bases, J lost 3 bases, and 17 bases lay in between. This CDR3 comprises 17 residues. Germline V gives CDR1 LGHDT, CDR2 YNNKEL (reference sequence). The CDR3 spells CASSQENRVSGEETQYF. In DNA, the CDR3 is TGTGCCAGCAGCCAAGAAAATCGGGTTAGCGGAGAAGAGACCCAGTACTTC.

This clonotype was picked up many times. V is TRBV18 and J is TRBJ1-4; 7 positions match TRBD1. Germline trimming cut 3 bases from V and 5 bases from J; bases unmatched to any gene: 6. This CDR3 region has 15 residues. Germline V gene lookup returns CDR1 KGHSH and CDR2 LQKENI. This CDR3 reads CASSPTGVTNEKLFF. The CDR3 DNA is TGTGCCAGCTCACCCACAGGGGTTACCAATGAAAAACTGTTTTTT. Filled out from reference TRBV18 and TRBJ1-4, the complete variable domain reads NAGVMQNPRHLVRRRGQEARLRCSPMKGHSHVYWYRQLPEEGLKFMVYLQKENIIDESGMPKERFSAEFPKEGPSILRIQQVVRGDSAAYFCASSPTGVTNEKLFFGSGTQLSVL.

The genes are TRBV4-3 and TRBJ1-2; 7 bases are a match to TRBD1. The V segment lost 1 base and the J segment 4 bases; nucleotides outside the gene matches: 15. Per germline, CDR1 LGHNA and CDR2 YSLEER. The CDR3 is 18 amino acids. This CDR3 reads CASSQVGWSRQGSYGYTF. The CDR3 nucleotides read TGCGCCAGCAGCCAAGTTGGGTGGAGTAGACAGGGAAGCTATGGCTACACCTTC.

This clonotype has a handful of counts. The chain couples TRBV5-8 to TRBJ1-1; D uncertain. Germline V gives CDR1 SGHTS, CDR2 YDEGEE. V lost 6 bases and J 1 base, leaving 13 bases between the germline ends. The CDR3 runs to 14 residues. The CDR3 protein is CASNSPLSNTEAFF. As DNA, the CDR3 is TGTGCCAGCAATTCGCCGCTGTCGAACACTGAAGCTTTCTTT.

This clonotype showed up many times. The gene calls are TRBV28 and TRBJ2-1; the D is unclear. Looked up from germline, CDR1 is MDHEN and CDR2 is SYDVKM. The V gene lost 3 bases and the J gene lost 5 bases, with 11 bases spanning the gap. The CDR3 length is 14 residues. The CDR3 region is CASSFSPGNNEQFF. The CDR3 DNA sequence: TGTGCCAGCAGTTTCTCCCCGGGTAACAATGAGCAGTTCTTC.

This clonotype came up many times. This chain connects TRBV27 to TRBJ1-1; 7 bases match TRBD1. With V trimmed by 5 bases and J by 3 bases, 6 bases remained unmatched. The CDR3 is 14 residues long. Germline V CDR1 and CDR2: MNHEY, SMNVEV (reference sequence). The CDR3 region is CASSRVQGDTEAFF. CDR3 in DNA: TGTGCCAGCAGTCGGGTTCAGGGGGACACTGAAGCTTTCTTT.

This clonotype showed up just a few times. This rearrangement joins TRBV20-1 to TRBJ2-2; tentative D call: TRBD2 (6 bases). This CDR3 spans 14 amino acids. V was shortened by 3 bases and J by 8 bases, with 16 bases between the two germline ends. Germline CDR1 DFQATT, CDR2 SNEGSKA (reference sequence). The CDR3, as DNA: TGCAGTGCTAGTCAGTCCGGGAGCAGTGGGGAGCTGTTTTTT. Its translation is CSASQSGSSGELFF.

This clonotype was found many times. The V call is TRBV29-1, the J call TRBJ1-2, with D perhaps TRBD1 (6 bases). The CDR3 runs 12 residues. The V end lost 0 bases, the J end lost 5 bases, and 7 bases lay between the germline ends. Germline loops: CDR1 SQVTM, CDR2 ANQGSEA. The CDR3 DNA reads TGCAGCGTTGAAGAAGGGGGGTATGGCTACACCTTC. Translating it yields CSVEEGGYGYTF.

The chain joins TRBV7-2 to TRBJ2-7; 13 bases map to TRBD2. Germline CDR1 is SGHTA and CDR2 is FQGNSA. The CDR3 has 15 residues. V lost 6 bases and J lost 4; bases outside the gene matches: 6. The chain's CDR3 is CASRLTSGRVYEQYF. The CDR3 bases are TGTGCCAGCAGACTTACTAGCGGGAGGGTTTACGAGCAGTACTTC.

The V call is TRBV30, the J call TRBJ2-2, with a tentative D call TRBD1 (5 bases). The germline gives CDR1 GTSNPN, CDR2 SVGIG (reference sequence). V dropped 3 bases and J dropped 6 bases, with 11 bases sitting between them. The CDR3 loop spans 13 amino acids. The CDR3 DNA follows: TGTGCCTGGAGAAACACCAGGGCCGGGGAGCTGTTTTTT. Protein product: CAWRNTRAGELFF.

This clonotype was counted at least ten times. This chain links TRBV20-1 with TRBJ1-5; the match to TRBD1 covers 8 bases. From germline, CDR1 is DFQATT and CDR2 SNEGSKA (reference sequence). The V gene end was trimmed by 1 base and the J gene end by 8 bases; junction bases not matched to a gene: 7. This CDR3 spans 14 amino acids. In DNA, the CDR3 is TGCAGTGCTAGAGGCGGGACAGGCTACGAGCCCCAGCATTTT. This sequence encodes CSARGGTGYEPQHF.

This clonotype was seen only a few times. This chain connects TRBV7-9 to TRBJ2-3; D gene uncertain. V lost 3 bases, J lost 0 bases, and 7 bases lay in between. Germline CDR1 SEHNR, CDR2 FQNEAQ (reference sequence). The CDR3 loop spans 14 amino acids. In DNA, the CDR3 is TGTGCCAGCAGCTTTTCCAAGAGCACAGATACGCAGTATTTT. Translated, it gives CASSFSKSTDTQYF.

This clonotype was seen repeatedly, ten times or more. J is TRBJ2-6 and V is TRBV20-1; maybe TRBD1 (6 bases). Germline assignment: CDR1 DFQATT and CDR2 SNEGSKA (reference sequence). CDR3 length equals 14 residues. Trimming stripped 3 bases from V and 2 bases from J, with 8 bases between. The CDR3 DNA is TGCAGTGCTAGGTCAGGGGCTGGGGCCAACGTCCTGACTTTC. Residues: CSARSGAGANVLTF.

This clonotype was recorded many times. The chain carries TRBV27 and TRBJ2-7; TRBD1 aligns across 11 bases. In germline, CDR1 is MNHEY, CDR2 SMNVEV (reference sequence). After removal of 5 bases from V and 1 base from J, the junction contained 4 bases not matched to a gene. The CDR3 has 15 residues. CDR3 protein: CASSLDRGLSYEQYF. The CDR3 DNA reads TGTGCCAGCAGTCTGGACAGGGGGCTGTCCTACGAGCAGTACTTC.

Concerning this clonotype: Given a much more abundant clone one base away, this may be a read error. CDR3 residues: CSARAANAIRYEQYF. For the CDR3, the DNA is TGCAGTGCTAGAGCAGCCAACGCAATTCGCTACGAGCAGTACTTC. V gene TRBV20-1 combines with J gene TRBJ2-7; no firm D call. Trimming removed 1 base from V and 3 bases from J, with 16 bases in between. Germline CDR1 reads DFQATT; CDR2 reads SNEGSKA (reference sequence). This CDR3 is built from 15 residues.

The chain joins TRBV19 to TRBJ1-5; the match to TRBD1 covers 7 bases. Germline-derived CDR1 and CDR2 are LNHDA and SQIVND (reference sequence). V was pared by 1 base and J by 4 bases, with 7 bases of the junction left unmatched. The CDR3 runs 16 residues. This CDR3 reads CASSIALSGGNQPQHF. In DNA, the CDR3 is TGTGCCAGTAGTATAGCCCTCTCAGGGGGAAATCAGCCCCAGCATTTT.

Many counts were recorded for this clonotype. The V call is TRBV7-8, the J call TRBJ2-3, with TRBD2 identical over 13 bases. Germline V gene sequence: CDR1 SGHVS, CDR2 FQNEAQ. This CDR3 spans 19 amino acids. Trimming cost V 4 bases and J 0 bases; bases outside gene matches: 10. The CDR3: CASSSTVGTSGMSTDTQYF. CDR3 in DNA: TGTGCCAGCAGCTCAACGGTCGGGACTAGCGGGATGAGCACAGATACGCAGTATTTT.